Shown below are 20 T cell receptor beta chains from a single sample sequenced in a study of blood T cell repertoires in COVID-19. Using immunoSEQ multiplex PCR, the repertoire was profiled, and TCRdb retains in-frame clones only, with some absent. This sample carries around 100,000 clones, 84% of them seen once, and the ten largest clones take 12%. Material: peripheral blood. The receptors stem from a human donor in a cohort sampled during active COVID-19.

This clone occurred a few times. This chain joins TRBV5-1 and TRBJ2-3; TRBD2 matches at 9 bases. The germline V gene encodes CDR1 SGHRS and CDR2 YFSETQ. CDR3 length: 16 residues. The V gene end was trimmed by 6 bases and the J gene end by 5 bases; junction bases not matched to a gene: 13. The CDR3 DNA follows: TGCGCCAGCACCAATGGGGCGGGGGGGCCGTTAGATACGCAGTATTTT. It yields the protein CASTNGAGGPLDTQYF.

The gene calls are TRBV10-2 and TRBJ1-6; D is perhaps TRBD1 (6 bases). CDR1 is WSHSY, CDR2 SAAADI, per germline. Trimming stripped 7 bases from V and 7 bases from J, with 8 bases between. The length of the CDR3 is 12 residues. For the CDR3, the DNA is TGCGCCAGCAAAACAGGGAATTCACCCCTCCACTTT. Protein sequence: CASKTGNSPLHF.

Of note for this clone: Other nucleotide sequences from this sample produce the same CDR3. This rearrangement joins TRBV6-5 to TRBJ2-7; 7 bases are a match to TRBD1. The CDR3 extends over 13 amino acids. Per the germline V gene, CDR1 is MNHEY and CDR2 is SVGAGI. Trimming cost V 6 bases and J 3 bases; bases outside gene matches: 5. The DNA for the CDR3 is TGTGCCAGCAGGAGACAGGGCGGCTACGAGCAGTACTTC. This sequence encodes CASRRQGGYEQYF.

The chain couples TRBV3-1 (or the pseudogene TRBV3-2) to TRBJ2-1, with D perhaps TRBD1 (5 bases). Germline assignment: CDR1 LGHDT and CDR2 YNNKEL (reference sequence). The CDR3 spans 14 residues. Trimming left V 1 base short and J 4 bases short, with 8 bases between. In DNA, the CDR3 is TGTGCCAGCAGCCAAGGGGGCTCTTACAATGAGCAGTTCTTC. Its translation: CASSQGGSYNEQFF.

This rearrangement joins TRBV5-4 to TRBJ1-1; D call uncertain. CDR1 SGHNT and CDR2 YYREEE come from the germline V gene (reference sequence). Trimming shortened V by 3 bases and J by 0 bases, and 12 bases separated the two germline ends. The CDR3 is made up of 15 amino acids. CDR3 in amino acids: CASSSGSRLNTEAFF. The CDR3 nucleotides are TGTGCCAGCAGCTCGGGTTCCCGGCTGAACACTGAAGCTTTCTTT.

This rearrangement joins TRBV18 to TRBJ1-2, with D maybe TRBD1 (5 bases). V was shortened by 3 bases and J by 1 base, with 6 bases between the two germline ends. CDR1 KGHSH and CDR2 LQKENI come from the germline V gene. The CDR3 length is 13 residues. The CDR3 loop is CASSPRDNYGYTF. The CDR3 DNA reads TGTGCCAGCTCACCCAGGGATAACTATGGCTACACCTTC.

CDR3 amino acids: CSGGSSYEQYF. DNA for the CDR3: TGCAGCGGAGGATCAAGCTACGAGCAGTACTTC. The genes are TRBV29-1 and TRBJ2-7, with no clear D. The V end was cut by 7 bases, the J end by 3 bases, with 10 bases between. The CDR3 is made up of 11 amino acids. Per germline, CDR1 SQVTM and CDR2 ANQGSEA.

V gene TRBV11-2 combines with J gene TRBJ2-7, with a weak D call TRBD2 (5 bases). The CDR3 is 17 residues long. CDR1 and CDR2 from the germline V gene are SGHAT and FQNNGV. V dropped 2 bases and J dropped 2 bases, with 19 bases sitting between them. The CDR3 spells CASSLTSTTGVPYEQYF. The CDR3 DNA is TGTGCCAGCAGCTTAACATCGACCACCGGGGTTCCCTACGAGCAGTACTTC.

The chain recombines TRBV5-8 with TRBJ1-1; D unresolved. This CDR3 has 15 amino acids. CDR1 is SGHTS and CDR2 is YDEGEE in the germline V gene. V was shortened by 0 bases and J by 1 base, with 10 bases between the two germline ends. For the CDR3, the DNA is TGTGCCAGCAGCTTGGGGTCAGAGCGGAACACTGAAGCTTTCTTT. Its protein product is CASSLGSERNTEAFF.

The rearrangement joins TRBV7-2 to TRBJ2-1; 8 nucleotides match TRBD2. With V trimmed by 7 bases and J by 6 bases, 11 bases remained unmatched. Germline lookup yields CDR1 SGHTA and CDR2 FQGNSA. CDR3 size: 15 residues. CDR3: CASNTPGTRGNEQFF. The CDR3, as DNA: TGTGCCAGCAACACCCCCGGGACTAGGGGCAATGAGCAGTTCTTC.

The CDR3 is CASSVGDRGEYNEQFF. The DNA of the CDR3 is TGTGCCAGCAGTGTTGGGGACAGGGGCGAATACAATGAGCAGTTCTTC. The chain has TRBV2 and TRBJ2-1; 10 nucleotides line up with TRBD1. The junction had 7 bases not matched to a gene; V was cut back by 4 bases and J by 4 bases. The length of the CDR3 is 16 residues. Per the germline V gene, CDR1 is SNHLY and CDR2 is FYNNEI.

This clone appeared a single time. The chain uses TRBV11-2 and TRBJ2-5; TRBD2 is a possible D gene (6 bases). Germline CDR1 and CDR2: SGHAT and FQNNGV. The CDR3 is 14 amino acids. The germline V and J ends were trimmed by 5 bases and 1 base, with 11 bases remaining between them. The CDR3: CASSRRGIQETQYF. The CDR3 DNA follows: TGTGCCAGCAGCCGACGCGGGATCCAAGAGACCCAGTACTTC.

The chain is built from TRBV19 and TRBJ1-2, with a possible D match to TRBD1 (6 bases). The germline V and J ends were trimmed by 5 bases and 8 bases, with 18 bases remaining between them. The germline gives CDR1 LNHDA, CDR2 SQIVND (reference sequence). The CDR3 runs 14 residues. The CDR3 loop is CASSADQGIGGYTF. The CDR3 DNA follows: TGTGCCAGTAGTGCAGATCAGGGGATCGGAGGCTACACCTTC.

This chain connects TRBV7-2 to TRBJ2-5, with D possibly being TRBD2 (5 bases). The V end lost 5 bases, the J end lost 2 bases, and 15 bases lay between the germline ends. CDR1 and CDR2 from the germline V gene are SGHTA and FQGNSA. The CDR3 length is 15 residues. The chain's CDR3 is CASSHRGQHQETQYF. The CDR3, as DNA: TGTGCCAGCAGCCACCGAGGGCAGCATCAAGAGACCCAGTACTTC.

The chain couples TRBV7-3 to TRBJ2-1; D is possibly TRBD2 (7 bases). Trimming cost V 5 bases and J 9 bases, with 23 bases left between them. CDR1 is SGHTA, CDR2 FQGTGA, per germline. CDR3 length: 16 amino acids. In nucleotides, the CDR3 is TGTGCCAGCAGCCGTAGCCTTGGTGGGGGGGCTACTGAGCAGTTCTTC. Translation: CASSRSLGGGATEQFF.

The J gene is TRBJ2-7, the V gene TRBV9; perhaps TRBD2 as D (5 bases). The germline V gene has CDR1 SGDLS and CDR2 YYNGEE. CDR3 length: 16 residues. Trimming took 4 bases from V and 3 from J, leaving 20 bases between them. The CDR3 reads CASSLTGSPAFYEQYF. CDR3 DNA: TGTGCCAGCAGCCTCACGGGGAGCCCAGCCTTCTACGAGCAGTACTTC.

This clone has a single count. The rearrangement joins TRBV2 to TRBJ1-2, with 8 bases matching TRBD1. Trimming at V came to 8 bases and at J to 7 bases, leaving 15 bases not matched to a gene. Germline V gives CDR1 SNHLY, CDR2 FYNNEI. The CDR3 sequence is 15 residues long. CDR3 bases: TGTGCCAGCCTCGAGCAGACAGGGGTTTATTCTGGCTACACCTTC. This gives the protein CASLEQTGVYSGYTF.

The gene calls are TRBV20-1 and TRBJ1-2, with TRBD1 matching 9 bases. CDR3 length equals 18 residues. Losses at the gene ends were 3 bases for V and 4 bases for J; bases not matched to a gene: 18. Per germline, CDR1 DFQATT and CDR2 SNEGSKA (reference sequence). DNA of the CDR3: TGCAGTGCTAGTAATGACATAGGGGACAGGGAGGGATCCTATGGCTACACCTTC. It specifies CSASNDIGDREGSYGYTF.

This chain connects TRBV27 to TRBJ2-3, with TRBD1 identical over 8 bases. The CDR3 contains 16 residues. The germline CDR1 and CDR2 sequences are MNHEY and SMNVEV (reference sequence). After removal of 8 bases from V and 4 bases from J, the junction contained 14 bases not matched to a gene. The CDR3, as DNA: TGTGCCAGCTACTACTCGGGTAGACAGGGGCCAGATACGCAGTATTTT. Translated: CASYYSGRQGPDTQYF.

The CDR3 sequence is CASSSPGSYNEQFF. The CDR3 region has the DNA TGTGCCAGCAGCTCCCCAGGCTCCTACAATGAGCAGTTCTTC. This chain uses TRBV11-3 with TRBJ2-1; D is unclear. This CDR3 contains 14 residues. Trimming stripped 4 bases from V and 0 bases from J, with 7 bases between. The germline V gene has CDR1 SGHNT and CDR2 YENEEA.